The clone carrying this T cell receptor beta chain has a count of ten or more. What it recognizes is unknown. A universal primer binding site was introduced by template switching. The final cDNA contained unique molecular identifiers. MiXCR was run by TCRdb on the 5' RACE reads, yielding one entry per CDR3 protein. Among 200,000 to 300,000 distinct CDR3 sequences listed, roughly a tenth were seen once. This record comes from a study of identical twins. V lost 6 bases and J lost 5, with 14 bases in between. CDR1 and CDR2 from the germline V gene are MNHNS and SASEGT. The CDR3 sequence is 14 residues long. Whole-study findings and limits: Beta out-of-frame sequences showed weaker excess sharing between twins. Monozygotic twin pairs showed more out-of-frame TCR alpha sharing than models estimated. Conclusions relied on cross-sectional statistical analysis, not following the same donors.

The rearrangement uses TRBV6-1 and TRBJ2-1; tentatively, D is TRBD2 (6 bases). Source material: memory T cells sorted from blood. The sequence was obtained from a man in his fifties or sixties in good health. CDR3 amino acids: CASSAGRYNNEQFF. The DNA for the CDR3 is TGTGCCAGCAGCGCGGGACGATATAACAATGAGCAGTTCTTC.